This T cell receptor (beta chain) was found in a study of preoperative IRX-2 immunotherapy in early breast cancer (dated by TCRdb to about 2019). This clone has a handful of counts. Which antigen it targets is not known. Per-base qualities were not stored, and no clone one base away is much larger. After removal of 1 base from V and 2 bases from J, the junction retains 3 bases not matched to a gene. Its CDR3 holds 15 amino acids, cysteine through phenylalanine. Solely the CDR3 DNA is kept, with 45 bases framed from the first base. Taken from the germline V gene (reference sequence), the CDR1 and CDR2 loops are LNHNV and YYDKDF. The treatment or condition label, as the study defines it: preoperative locoregional IRX-2 cytokine immunotherapy. The samples were obtained from a phase Ib study in which preoperative, locoregional IRX-2 cytokine immunotherapy intended to prime immune responses was tested. Patients with early-stage breast cancer who were given IRX-2 before surgery served as donors.

The library was prepared using the immunoSEQ multiplex PCR assay. Here the immuneACCESS table is served through TCRdb, limited to in-frame sequences with V and J called. Missing clones are a known gap in these copies; in checked studies unresolved V genes cover under half, and the rest lacks a known reason. The sample table lists approximately 20,000 clones, around 85% of them with a count of one. The leading ten clones occupy 0.95% to 1.5% of the sample. The specimen was lymph node tissue, collected after IRX-2 immunotherapy. The receptor's source is a human donor with breast cancer. Here the chain combines TRBV15 and TRBJ2-5, with 8 bases matching TRBD2. The DNA sequence follows: TGTGCCACCAGCAGAGCACTAGCGGTACAAGAGACCCAGTACTTC. Its translation reads: CATSRALAVQETQYF.